This T cell receptor beta chain emerged from a study of blood T cell repertoires in COVID-19. Overall study: Collection of acute and convalescent COVID-19 samples took place in the United States, Italy and Spain. Sources were T cells, B-cell-depleted T cells, or PBMCs; the material itself was cDNA or gDNA.

V gave up 1 base and J gave up 0 bases, with 12 bases separating them. Per germline, CDR1 LNHDA and CDR2 SQIVND (reference sequence). The CDR3 is made up of 16 amino acids. In the original workflow: Estimated nucleated cell counts came from reference gene primer amplification. Profiling relied on immunoSEQ multiplex PCR, and the TCRdb table lists in-frame clones only, not all of them. V and J calls and clone size are copied from that table; D and trimming were computed from the DNA. The table lists 270,000 or so clones, around 86% of them singletons. The TCR was taken from a woman in her forties who had recovered from COVID-19. This sequence joins TRBV19 and TRBJ1-2, with unresolved D. The sequencing sample was made of peripheral blood. Here the CDR3 reads CASSIGTGETNYGYTF. Written as DNA, the CDR3 is TGTGCCAGTAGTATAGGTACCGGAGAAACTAACTATGGCTACACCTTC.